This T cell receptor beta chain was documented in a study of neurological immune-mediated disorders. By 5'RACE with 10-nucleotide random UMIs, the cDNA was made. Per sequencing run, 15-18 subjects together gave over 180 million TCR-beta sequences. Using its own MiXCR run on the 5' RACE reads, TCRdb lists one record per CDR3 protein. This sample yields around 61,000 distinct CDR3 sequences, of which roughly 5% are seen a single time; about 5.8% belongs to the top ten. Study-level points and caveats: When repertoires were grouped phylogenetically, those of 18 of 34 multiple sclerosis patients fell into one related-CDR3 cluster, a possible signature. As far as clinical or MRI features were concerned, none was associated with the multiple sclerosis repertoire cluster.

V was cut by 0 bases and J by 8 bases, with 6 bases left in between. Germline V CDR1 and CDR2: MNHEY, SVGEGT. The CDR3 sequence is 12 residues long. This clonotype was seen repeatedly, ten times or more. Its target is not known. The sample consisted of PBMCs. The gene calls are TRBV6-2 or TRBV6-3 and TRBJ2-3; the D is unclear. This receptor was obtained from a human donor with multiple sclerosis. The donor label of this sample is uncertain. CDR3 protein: CASSYSYGTQYF. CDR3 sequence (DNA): TGTGCCAGCAGTTACTCGTACGGTACGCAGTATTTT.